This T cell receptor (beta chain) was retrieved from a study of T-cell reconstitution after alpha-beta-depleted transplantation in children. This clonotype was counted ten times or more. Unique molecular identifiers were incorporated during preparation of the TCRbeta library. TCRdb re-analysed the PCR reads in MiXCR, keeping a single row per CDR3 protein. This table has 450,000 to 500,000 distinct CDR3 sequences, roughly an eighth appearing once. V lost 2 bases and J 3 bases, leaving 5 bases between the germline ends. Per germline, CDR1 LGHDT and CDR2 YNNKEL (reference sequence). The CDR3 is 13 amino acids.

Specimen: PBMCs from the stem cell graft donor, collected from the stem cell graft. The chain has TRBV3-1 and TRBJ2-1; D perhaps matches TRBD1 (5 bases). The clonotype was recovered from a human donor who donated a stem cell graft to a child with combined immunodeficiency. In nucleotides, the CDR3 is TGTGCCAGCAGCCAACAGGGCTACAATGAGCAGTTCTTC. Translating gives CASSQQGYNEQFF.